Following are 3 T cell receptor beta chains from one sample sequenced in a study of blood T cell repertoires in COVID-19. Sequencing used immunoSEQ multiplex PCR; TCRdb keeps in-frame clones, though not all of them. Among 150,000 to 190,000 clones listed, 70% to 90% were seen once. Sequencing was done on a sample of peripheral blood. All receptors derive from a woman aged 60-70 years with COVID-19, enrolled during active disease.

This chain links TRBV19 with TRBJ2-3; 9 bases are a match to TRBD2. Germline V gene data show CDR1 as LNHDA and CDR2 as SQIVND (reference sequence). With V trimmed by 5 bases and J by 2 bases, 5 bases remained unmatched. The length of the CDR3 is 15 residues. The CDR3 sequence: CASSGLAGTTDTQYF. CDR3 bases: TGTGCCAGTAGTGGCCTAGCGGGAACCACAGATACGCAGTATTTT.

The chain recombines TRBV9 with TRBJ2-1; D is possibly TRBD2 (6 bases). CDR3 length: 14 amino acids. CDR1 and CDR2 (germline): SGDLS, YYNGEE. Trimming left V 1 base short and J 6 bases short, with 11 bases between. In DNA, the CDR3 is TGTGCCAGCAGCGTAACTAGCTTCCCCAATGAGCAGTTCTTC. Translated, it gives CASSVTSFPNEQFF.

Here the CDR3 reads CASRYPTGGGYGYTF. As DNA, the CDR3 is TGTGCCAGCAGATACCCAACAGGGGGCGGCTATGGCTACACCTTC. The V call is TRBV6-5, the J call TRBJ1-2, with 9 bases identical to TRBD1. V lost 6 bases, J lost 4 bases, and 9 bases stayed unmatched. This CDR3 region has 15 residues. Looked up from germline, CDR1 is MNHEY and CDR2 is SVGAGI.